This section outlines one T cell receptor (beta chain) sequence together with its context. What it binds is not known. This entry is derived from a study of cytomegalovirus exposure and HLA in healthy donors. Whole-study findings and limits: The classifier was said to identify cytomegalovirus status with high specificity and sensitivity.

Vbeta (60) and Jbeta (13) primers were used in the PCR. TCRdb's table, derived via immunoSEQ multiplex PCR, lists solely in-frame clones and lacks some. The data hold about 130,000 clones, with about four fifths observed a single time. The specimen was PBMCs. This sequence was found in a woman aged 40-49 years in good health and CMV-seronegative.

CDR3 sequence (DNA): TGTGCCAGCTCACCCCTAGTTCCCTACGAGCAGTACTTC. Protein: CASSPLVPYEQYF. V usage is TRBV18 and J usage is TRBJ2-7; D not certain. Trimming shortened V by 3 bases and J by 2 bases, and 8 bases separated the two germline ends. This CDR3 contains 13 residues. Germline lookup yields CDR1 KGHSH and CDR2 LQKENI.